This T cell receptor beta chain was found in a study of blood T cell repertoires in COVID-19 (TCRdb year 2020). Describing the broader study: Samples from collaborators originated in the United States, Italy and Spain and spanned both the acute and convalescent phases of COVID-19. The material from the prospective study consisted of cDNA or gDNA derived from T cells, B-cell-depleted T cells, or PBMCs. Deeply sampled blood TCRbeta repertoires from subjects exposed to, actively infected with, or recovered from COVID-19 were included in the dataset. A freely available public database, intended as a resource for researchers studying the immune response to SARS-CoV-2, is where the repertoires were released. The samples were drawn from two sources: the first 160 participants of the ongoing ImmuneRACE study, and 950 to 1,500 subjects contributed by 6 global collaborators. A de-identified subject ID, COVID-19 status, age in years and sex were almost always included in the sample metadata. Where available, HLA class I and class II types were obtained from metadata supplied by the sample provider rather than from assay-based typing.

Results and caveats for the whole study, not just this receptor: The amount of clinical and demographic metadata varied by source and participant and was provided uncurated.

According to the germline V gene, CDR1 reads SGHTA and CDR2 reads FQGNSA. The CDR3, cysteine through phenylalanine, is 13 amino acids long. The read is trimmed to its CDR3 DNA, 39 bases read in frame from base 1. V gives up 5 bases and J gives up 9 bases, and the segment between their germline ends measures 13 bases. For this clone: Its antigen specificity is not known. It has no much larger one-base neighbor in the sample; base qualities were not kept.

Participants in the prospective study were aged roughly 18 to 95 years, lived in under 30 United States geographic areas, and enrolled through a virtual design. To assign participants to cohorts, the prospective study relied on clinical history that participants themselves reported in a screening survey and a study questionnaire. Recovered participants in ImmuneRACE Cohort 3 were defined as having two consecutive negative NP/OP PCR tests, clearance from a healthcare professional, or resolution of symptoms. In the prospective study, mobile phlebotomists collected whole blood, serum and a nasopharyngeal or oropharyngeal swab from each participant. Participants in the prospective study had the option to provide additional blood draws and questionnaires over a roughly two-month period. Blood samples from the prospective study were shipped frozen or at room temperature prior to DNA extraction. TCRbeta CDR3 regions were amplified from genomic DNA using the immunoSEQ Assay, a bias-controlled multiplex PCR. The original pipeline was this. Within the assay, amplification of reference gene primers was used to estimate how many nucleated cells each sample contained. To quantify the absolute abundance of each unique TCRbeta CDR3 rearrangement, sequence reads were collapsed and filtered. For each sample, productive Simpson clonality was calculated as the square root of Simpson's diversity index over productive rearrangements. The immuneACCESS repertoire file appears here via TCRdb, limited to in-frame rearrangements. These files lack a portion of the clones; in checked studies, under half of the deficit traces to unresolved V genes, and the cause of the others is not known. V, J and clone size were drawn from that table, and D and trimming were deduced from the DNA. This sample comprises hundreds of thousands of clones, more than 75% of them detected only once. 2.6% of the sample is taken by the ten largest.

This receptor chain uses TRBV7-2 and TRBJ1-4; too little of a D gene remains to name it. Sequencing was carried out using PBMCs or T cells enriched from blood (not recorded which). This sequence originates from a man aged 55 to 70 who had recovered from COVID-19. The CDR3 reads CASSPPGWKKLFF. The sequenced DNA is TGTGCCAGCAGCCCCCCGGGTTGGAAAAAACTGTTTTTT.